These 27 T cell receptor beta chains share one sample of origin, sequenced in a study of monozygotic twins with inflammatory bowel disease (dated by TCRdb to the late 2010s). Library creation used 5' RACE. Data came from an Illumina HiSeq 2500. TCRdb reprocessed the sequencing reads and holds a single record per CDR3 protein sequence, with no DNA. The table of this sample itemizes roughly 170,000 distinct CDR3 sequences. The ten largest clonotypes hold around 7.2% of the sample. Sequenced: blood. The receptors derive from a human donor with ulcerative colitis or Crohn's disease, or a healthy co-twin of an affected twin (not recorded which).

V is TRBV20-1 and J is TRBJ2-5; the D call from TCRdb, TRBD2, cannot be confirmed without DNA. CDR1 DFQATT and CDR2 SNEGSKA come from the germline V gene (reference sequence). This CDR3 is built from 15 residues. CDR3 protein: CSASSLGASQETQYF.

The chain uses TRBV5-6 and TRBJ2-1; TCRdb gives TRBD2 as the D gene, but with no DNA this cannot be confirmed. From germline, CDR1 is SGHDT and CDR2 YYEEEE. The CDR3 totals 16 residues. The CDR3 region is CASSLTSGGSYNEQFF. Together with reference TRBV5-6 and TRBJ2-1, the CDR3 gives the full variable domain: DAGVTQSPTHLIKTRGQQVTLRCSPKSGHDTVSWYQQALGQGPQFIFQYYEEEERQRGNFPDRFSGHQFPNYSSELNVNALLLGDSALYLCASSLTSGGSYNEQFFGPGTRLTVL.

V is TRBV7-9 and J is TRBJ2-3. The length of the CDR3 is 15 residues. Per the germline V gene, CDR1 is SEHNR and CDR2 is FQNEAQ (reference sequence). This CDR3 reads CASSLELGYTDTQYF. The variable domain in full, completed from reference TRBV7-9 and TRBJ2-3, reads DTGVSQNPRHKITKRGQNVTFRCDPISEHNRLYWYRQTLGQGPEFLTYFQNEAQLEKSRLLSDRFSAERPKGSFSTLEIQRTEQGDSAMYLCASSLELGYTDTQYFGPGTRLTVL.

V gene TRBV29-1 combines with J gene TRBJ1-1. The CDR3 has 11 amino acids. Germline CDR1 SQVTM, CDR2 ANQGSEA. CDR3: CSAGTGTEAFF.

This sequence joins TRBV6-5 and TRBJ1-2. Germline V gene data show CDR1 as MNHEY and CDR2 as SVGAGI. The CDR3 has 15 residues. CDR3 region: CASSYGQTSNYGYTF.

V and J are TRBV9 and TRBJ1-1; absent DNA, TCRdb's TRBD1 call cannot be checked. CDR1 SGDLS and CDR2 YYNGEE come from the germline V gene. The CDR3 extends over 15 amino acids. The CDR3 here is CASSKRGGGFGEAFF.

V is TRBV5-1 and J is TRBJ2-1; TCRdb reports TRBD2, a call that lacks DNA to check it against. The germline V gene encodes CDR1 SGHRS and CDR2 YFSETQ. The CDR3 consists of 15 residues. The CDR3 sequence: CASSPSGRDYNEQFF.

The chain recombines TRBV15 with TRBJ2-1; there is no DNA to check the TCRdb D call of TRBD2. Per the germline V gene, CDR1 is LNHNV and CDR2 is YYDKDF (reference sequence). The CDR3 contains 15 residues. This chain's CDR3 is CATSSTSGTVNEQFF.

This chain links TRBV7-6 with TRBJ1-1; TCRdb's D gene call, TRBD1, goes unchecked for lack of DNA. The CDR3 contains 14 residues. Germline loops: CDR1 SGHVS, CDR2 FNYEAQ. CDR3 amino acids: CASSPQGGVTEAFF.

This chain connects TRBV7-9 to TRBJ1-1; TCRdb's assignment of TRBD1 cannot be checked, as there is no DNA. Germline V gene sequence: CDR1 SEHNR, CDR2 FQNEAQ (reference sequence). The CDR3 runs to 16 residues. The CDR3 loop reads CASSLELENPGTEAFF.

V is TRBV7-7 and J is TRBJ2-3. The CDR3 loop spans 13 amino acids. CDR1 is SSHAT and CDR2 is FNYEAQ in the germline V gene (reference sequence). The CDR3 is CASSLAPTDTQYF.

The rearrangement uses TRBV27 and TRBJ1-1. This CDR3 is 14 amino acids long. Germline-derived CDR1 and CDR2 are MNHEY and SMNVEV (reference sequence). The CDR3 is CASSLFSGGAEAFF.

The CDR3 loop reads CASSPGLALGTEAFF. This sequence joins TRBV5-1 and TRBJ1-1. This CDR3 has 15 residues. The germline V gene encodes CDR1 SGHRS and CDR2 YFSETQ.

The chain joins TRBV12-3 or TRBV12-4 to TRBJ1-1; as DNA is missing, the TRBD1 call by TCRdb cannot be tested. The CDR3 contains 13 residues. The CDR3 sequence: CASSRTTRTEAFF.

The chain links TRBV30 to TRBJ2-1. Germline CDR1 and CDR2: GTSNPN and SVGIG (reference sequence). CDR3 size: 14 residues. The CDR3 sequence: CAWRPWRLNNEQFF.

This chain links TRBV6-6 with TRBJ1-4. This CDR3 region has 13 residues. CDR1 and CDR2 (germline): MNHNY, SVGAGI (reference sequence). The CDR3 sequence: CASSPTRLEKLFF.

J is TRBJ2-3 and V is TRBV10-3; TCRdb picks TRBD2, but there is no DNA to check that call. Looked up from germline, CDR1 is ENHRY and CDR2 is SYGVKD. CDR3 length: 16 residues. The CDR3 reads CAISEVAGGVTDTQYF.

The chain's CDR3 is CASSQDTTAGPSTDTQYF. The V and J genes are TRBV4-2 and TRBJ2-3; the D gene TCRdb calls, TRBD2, cannot be checked with no DNA. The CDR3 consists of 18 residues. Germline lookup yields CDR1 LGHNA and CDR2 YNFKEQ.

The chain uses TRBV20-1 and TRBJ2-3; TCRdb outputs TRBD1, but without DNA this stays unchecked. The CDR3 has 14 amino acids. CDR1 and CDR2 (germline): DFQATT, SNEGSKA (reference sequence). The CDR3 here is CSAKAGEFTDTQYF.

The rearrangement links TRBV6-1 to TRBJ2-3; TCRdb outputs TRBD1, but without DNA this stays unchecked. Germline V lookup: CDR1 MNHNS, CDR2 SASEGT. This CDR3 region has 15 residues. The chain's CDR3 is CASSERDRVPDTQYF.

This CDR3 is CATDEASGRGSEQFF. The chain employs TRBV10-3 and TRBJ2-1; absent DNA, TCRdb's TRBD2 call cannot be checked. Germline V gene sequence: CDR1 ENHRY, CDR2 SYGVKD. There are 15 residues in the CDR3.

The chain's CDR3 is CSASPSTSYNEQFF. The chain employs TRBV20-1 and TRBJ2-1; TCRdb outputs TRBD2, but without DNA this stays unchecked. Per germline, CDR1 DFQATT and CDR2 SNEGSKA (reference sequence). This CDR3 comprises 14 residues.

CDR3 protein: CAIGLAGGFNEQFF. The chain is built from TRBV27 and TRBJ2-1; the D call from TCRdb, TRBD2, cannot be confirmed without DNA. The CDR3 spans 14 residues. Germline V lookup: CDR1 MNHEY, CDR2 SMNVEV (reference sequence).

The chain has TRBV20-1 and TRBJ2-6. The CDR3 runs 13 residues. CDR1 is DFQATT, CDR2 SNEGSKA, per germline (reference sequence). CDR3 sequence: CSASPSGANVLTF.

The chain is built from TRBV28 and TRBJ1-6. Germline-derived CDR1 and CDR2 are MDHEN and SYDVKM. The length of the CDR3 is 12 residues. This CDR3 reads CASSLRVSPLHF.

CDR3 loop: CASSFSRGAAVYEQYF. This chain connects TRBV27 to TRBJ2-7; checking the TCRdb D call of TRBD1 is not possible without DNA. The CDR3 covers 16 residues. CDR1 and CDR2 from the germline V gene are MNHEY and SMNVEV (reference sequence).

V and J are TRBV20-1 and TRBJ2-1; TCRdb calls TRBD2, which cannot be checked without DNA. From germline, CDR1 is DFQATT and CDR2 SNEGSKA (reference sequence). This CDR3 has 16 amino acids. CDR3 sequence reads: CSARTHSSGTYNEQFF.